The entry that follows covers one T cell receptor (beta chain) sequence. Naive CD4+ cells had CD25+ Tregs removed. TCRdb processed the 5' RACE reads anew with MiXCR; each CDR3 protein has one entry. This sample yields roughly 11,000 distinct CDR3 sequences, of which 47% are seen a single time; around an eighth belongs to the top ten. V was cut by 4 bases and J by 7 bases, with 7 bases left in between. CDR1 MGHDK and CDR2 SYGVNS come from the germline V gene. The CDR3 spans 12 residues. The chain couples TRBV25-1 to TRBJ2-2, with D uncertain. Source material: tumor-infiltrating naive CD4+ T cells sorted from the breast tumor. Subset meaning: naive CD4+ T cells, CD4+CD45RA+CD25-. This receptor was obtained from a female donor with breast cancer. The CDR3 protein is CASSVPDGELFF. CDR3 sequence (DNA): TGTGCCAGCAGTGTCCCCGACGGGGAGCTGTTTTTT.